Described below is a single T cell receptor (beta chain) sequence and its context. These data are taken from a study of blood T cell repertoires in COVID-19. About the research overall: T cells, B-cell-depleted T cells, or PBMCs provided the cDNA or gDNA that served as material.

How the authors handled the data: The authors estimated nucleated cell counts from reference gene primer amplification. Produced via immunoSEQ multiplex PCR; TCRdb's table is partial and in-frame only. The V and J calls and clone size were taken over from that table, and D and trimming were inferred from the DNA. The repertoire includes tens of thousands of clones, 75% to 95% of them detected once, and 3.9% sits in the top ten. Per the germline V gene, CDR1 is LNHDA and CDR2 is SQIVND (reference sequence). This CDR3 spans 16 amino acids. Deletions cut 5 bases from V and 0 bases from J, with 16 bases between.

V is TRBV19 and J is TRBJ1-2; tentative D call: TRBD1 (6 bases). The sample consisted of peripheral blood. The sequence was obtained from a woman in her 50s in a cohort sampled during active COVID-19. The CDR3 region is CASSGQQGKANYGYTF. The DNA of the CDR3 is TGTGCCAGTAGTGGGCAACAGGGTAAAGCTAACTATGGCTACACCTTC.